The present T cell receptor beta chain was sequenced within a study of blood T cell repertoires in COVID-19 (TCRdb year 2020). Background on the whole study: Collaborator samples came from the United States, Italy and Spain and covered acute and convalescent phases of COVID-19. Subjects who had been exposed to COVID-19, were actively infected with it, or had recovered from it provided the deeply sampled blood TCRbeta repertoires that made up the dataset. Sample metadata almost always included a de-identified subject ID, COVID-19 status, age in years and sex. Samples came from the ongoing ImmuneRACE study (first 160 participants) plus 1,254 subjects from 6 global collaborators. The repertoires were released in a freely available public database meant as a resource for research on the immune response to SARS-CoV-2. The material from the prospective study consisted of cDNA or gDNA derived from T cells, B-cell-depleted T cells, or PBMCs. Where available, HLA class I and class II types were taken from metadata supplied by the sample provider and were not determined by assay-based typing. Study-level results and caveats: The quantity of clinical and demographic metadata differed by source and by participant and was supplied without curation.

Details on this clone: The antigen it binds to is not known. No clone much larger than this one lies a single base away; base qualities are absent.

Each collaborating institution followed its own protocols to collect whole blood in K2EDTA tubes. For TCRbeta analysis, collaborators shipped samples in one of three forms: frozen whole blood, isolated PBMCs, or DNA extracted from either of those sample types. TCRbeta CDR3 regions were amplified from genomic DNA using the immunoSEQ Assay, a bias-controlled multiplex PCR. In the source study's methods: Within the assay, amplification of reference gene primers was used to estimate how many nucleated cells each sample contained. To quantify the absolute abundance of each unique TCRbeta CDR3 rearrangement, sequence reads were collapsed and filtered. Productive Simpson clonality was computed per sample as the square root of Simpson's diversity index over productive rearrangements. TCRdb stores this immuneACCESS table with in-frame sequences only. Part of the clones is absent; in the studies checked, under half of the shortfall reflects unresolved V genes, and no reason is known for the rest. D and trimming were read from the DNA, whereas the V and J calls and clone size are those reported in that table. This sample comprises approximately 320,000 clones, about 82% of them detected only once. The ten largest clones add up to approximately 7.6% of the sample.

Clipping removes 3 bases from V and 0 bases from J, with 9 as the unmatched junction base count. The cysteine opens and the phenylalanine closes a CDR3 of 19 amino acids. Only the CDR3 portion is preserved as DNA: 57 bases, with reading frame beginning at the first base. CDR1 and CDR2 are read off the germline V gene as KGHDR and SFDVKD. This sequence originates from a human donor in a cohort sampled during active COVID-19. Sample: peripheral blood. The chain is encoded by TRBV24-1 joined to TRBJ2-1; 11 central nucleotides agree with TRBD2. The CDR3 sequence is CATSDGASGGSSSYNEQFF. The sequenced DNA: TGTGCCACCAGTGATGGGGCTAGCGGGGGGTCGAGCTCCTACAATGAGCAGTTCTTC.